The present T cell receptor beta chain was sequenced within a study of blood T cell repertoires in COVID-19. For the study at large: The United States, Italy and Spain supplied acute and convalescent COVID-19 samples. The cDNA or gDNA used as material had been derived from T cells, B-cell-depleted T cells, or PBMCs.

The CDR3 extends over 14 amino acids. Germline CDR1 reads MNHNS; CDR2 reads SASEGT. V lost 1 base and J lost 6, with 12 bases in between. Original processing notes: The authors estimated nucleated cell counts from reference gene primer amplification. TCRdb's table, derived via immunoSEQ multiplex PCR, lists solely in-frame clones and lacks some. From that table come the V and J calls and clone size; the DNA was used to work out D and trimming. The sample shows 120,000 to 150,000 clones, roughly 84% of them seen only once. Sequenced: peripheral blood. The genes are TRBV6-1 and TRBJ1-2; unclear D gene. This receptor was obtained from a human donor in a cohort sampled during active COVID-19. The CDR3 reads CASSEGPEVNGYTF. The CDR3, as DNA: TGTGCCAGCAGTGAAGGCCCCGAGGTGAATGGCTACACCTTC.